The sequence of this T cell receptor beta chain was determined in a study of cytomegalovirus exposure and HLA in healthy donors. Data came from immunoSEQ multiplex PCR; TCRdb stores just in-frame clones and leaves some out. The sample shows 110,000 to 150,000 clones, more than 80% of them seen only once. This clone has only a few counts. CDR1 and CDR2 (germline): MDHEN, SYDVKM. The CDR3 length is 14 residues. The ends were cut back, 8 bases at V and 8 bases at J, with 19 bases in the middle. The donors were members of the roughly 120-subject validation cohort (separate from the approximately 670-subject first cohort).

The source is a woman aged 30 to 39 in good health and CMV-seropositive. The chain recombines TRBV28 with TRBJ1-5; D might be TRBD1 (5 bases). The specimen was PBMCs. The CDR3 sequence is CASLLPGGNKPQHF. In nucleotides, the CDR3 is TGTGCCAGCCTATTACCGGGGGGGAACAAGCCCCAGCATTTT.